The entry that follows covers one T cell receptor (beta chain) sequence. The antigen is not known. Donors showed nominal health when sampled, although they likely had unrecorded immune exposures. These data come from a study of cytomegalovirus exposure and HLA in healthy donors. The CDR3 contains 20 residues. Germline loops: CDR1 KGHSH, CDR2 LQKENI. The trim removed 3 bases at V and 0 bases at J, leaving 15 bases unmatched. The study's findings and limits: DRB1 showed the most TCR associations and HLA-C the fewest in a later analysis, as rates varied by HLA locus.

The PCR ran on 60 Vbeta and 13 Jbeta primers. Assay used: immunoSEQ multiplex PCR; TCRdb lists only in-frame clones, some missing. The sample carries roughly 100,000 clones, 60% to 70% recorded once. V is TRBV18 and J is TRBJ1-3, with TRBD1 matching 9 bases. The source material was PBMCs. The TCR comes from a man aged 25 to 40 in good health and CMV-seropositive. The CDR3 spells CASSPILNTGTGSSGNTIYF. The CDR3 DNA is TGTGCCAGCTCACCTATACTCAATACCGGGACAGGGAGCTCTGGAAACACCATATATTTT.